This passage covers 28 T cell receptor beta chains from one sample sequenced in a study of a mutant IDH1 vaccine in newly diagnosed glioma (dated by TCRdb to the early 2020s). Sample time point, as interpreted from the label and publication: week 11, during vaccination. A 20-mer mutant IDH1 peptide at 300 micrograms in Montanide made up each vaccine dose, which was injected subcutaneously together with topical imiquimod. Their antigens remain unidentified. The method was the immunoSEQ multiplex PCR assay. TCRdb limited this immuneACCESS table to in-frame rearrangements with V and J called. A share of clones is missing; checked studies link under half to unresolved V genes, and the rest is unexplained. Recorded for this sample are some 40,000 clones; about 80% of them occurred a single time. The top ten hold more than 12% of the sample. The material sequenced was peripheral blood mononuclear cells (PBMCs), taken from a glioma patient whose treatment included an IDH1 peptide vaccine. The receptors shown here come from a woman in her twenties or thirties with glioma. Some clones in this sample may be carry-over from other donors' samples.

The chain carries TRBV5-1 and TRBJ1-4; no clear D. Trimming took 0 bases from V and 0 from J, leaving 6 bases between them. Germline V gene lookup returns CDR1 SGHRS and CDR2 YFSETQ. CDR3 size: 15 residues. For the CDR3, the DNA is TGCGCCAGCAGCTTGGGTCTGCCAACTAATGAAAAACTGTTTTTT. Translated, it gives CASSLGLPTNEKLFF.

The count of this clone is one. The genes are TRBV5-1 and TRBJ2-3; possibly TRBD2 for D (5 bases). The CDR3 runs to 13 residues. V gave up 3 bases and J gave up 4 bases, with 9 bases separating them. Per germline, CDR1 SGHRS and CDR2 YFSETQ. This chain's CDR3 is CASSSPGADTQYF. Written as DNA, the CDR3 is TGCGCCAGCAGCTCCCCCGGGGCAGATACGCAGTATTTT.

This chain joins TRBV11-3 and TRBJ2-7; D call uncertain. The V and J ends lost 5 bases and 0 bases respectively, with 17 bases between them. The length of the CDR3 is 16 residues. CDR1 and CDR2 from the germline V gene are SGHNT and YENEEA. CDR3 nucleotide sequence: TGTGCCAGCAGCCCTCGAAGAAGCGAGACCTCCTACGAGCAGTACTTC. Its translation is CASSPRRSETSYEQYF. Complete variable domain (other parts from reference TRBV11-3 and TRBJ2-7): EAGVVQSPRYKIIEKKQPVAFWCNPISGHNTLYWYLQNLGQGPELLIRYENEEAVDDSQLPKDRFSAERLKGVDSTLKIQPAELGDSAVYLCASSPRRSETSYEQYFGPGTRLTVT.

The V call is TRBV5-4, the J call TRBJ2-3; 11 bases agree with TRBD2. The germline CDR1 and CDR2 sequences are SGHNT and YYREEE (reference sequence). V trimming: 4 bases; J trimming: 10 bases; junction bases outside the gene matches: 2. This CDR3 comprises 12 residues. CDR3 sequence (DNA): TGTGCCAGCAGCCTGGGACTAGCGGCGCAGTATTTT. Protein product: CASSLGLAAQYF. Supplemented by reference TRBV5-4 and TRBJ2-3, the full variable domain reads ETGVTQSPTHLIKTRGQQVTLRCSSQSGHNTVSWYQQALGQGPQFIFQYYREEENGRGNFPPRFSGLQFPNYSSELNVNALELDDSALYLCASSLGLAAQYFGPGTRLTVL.

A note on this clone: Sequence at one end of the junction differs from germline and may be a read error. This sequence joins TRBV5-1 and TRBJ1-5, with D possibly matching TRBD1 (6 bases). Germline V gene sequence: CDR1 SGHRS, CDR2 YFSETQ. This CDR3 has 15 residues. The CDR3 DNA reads TGCGCCAACAGCTTGGAAGGGGGATGGGGGCAGCCCCAGCATTTT. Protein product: CANSLEGGWGQPQHF.

CDR3 protein: CASSEGARGYTF. The CDR3 DNA is TGTGCCAGCAGCGAGGGGGCCCGAGGCTACACCTTC. This chain joins TRBV9 and TRBJ1-2; 7 bases agree with TRBD1. V was clipped by 3 bases and J by 8 bases; unmatched bases: 4. Germline CDR1 is SGDLS and CDR2 is YYNGEE. The CDR3 is 12 amino acids.

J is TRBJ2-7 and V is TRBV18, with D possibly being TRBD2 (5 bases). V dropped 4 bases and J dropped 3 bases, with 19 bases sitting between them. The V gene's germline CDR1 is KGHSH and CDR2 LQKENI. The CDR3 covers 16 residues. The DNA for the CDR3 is TGTGCCAGCTCACGAACCGAGAGCCAGCGGCGCTACGAGCAGTACTTC. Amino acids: CASSRTESQRRYEQYF.

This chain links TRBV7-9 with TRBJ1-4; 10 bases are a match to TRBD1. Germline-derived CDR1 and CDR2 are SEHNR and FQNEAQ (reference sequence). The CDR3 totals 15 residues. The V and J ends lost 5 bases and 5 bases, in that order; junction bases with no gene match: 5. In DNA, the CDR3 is TGTGCCAGCAGCCCGACAGGGGGCTTAAATGAAAAACTGTTTTTT. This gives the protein CASSPTGGLNEKLFF.

CDR3 sequence reads: CASREAPGNTGELFF. The CDR3 bases are TGTGCCAGCAGGGAGGCCCCGGGGAACACCGGGGAGCTGTTTTTT. The rearrangement joins TRBV11-3 to TRBJ2-2; D possibly corresponds to TRBD2 (5 bases). Trimming took 6 bases from V and 1 from J, leaving 12 bases between them. Germline CDR1 and CDR2: SGHNT and YENEEA. This CDR3 contains 15 residues.

CDR3 sequence: CASSPPPGNTQYF. DNA of the CDR3: TGTGCCAGCAGCCCTCCCCCGGGGAATACGCAGTATTTT. The chain links TRBV5-6 to TRBJ2-3; D perhaps matches TRBD2 (5 bases). Trimming took off 4 bases at V and 7 bases at J, with 13 bases between the two ends. The germline gives CDR1 SGHDT, CDR2 YYEEEE. The CDR3 is 13 amino acids. Supplemented by reference TRBV5-6 and TRBJ2-3, the full variable domain reads DAGVTQSPTHLIKTRGQQVTLRCSPKSGHDTVSWYQQALGQGPQFIFQYYEEEERQRGNFPDRFSGHQFPNYSSELNVNALLLGDSALYLCASSPPPGNTQYFGPGTRLTVL.

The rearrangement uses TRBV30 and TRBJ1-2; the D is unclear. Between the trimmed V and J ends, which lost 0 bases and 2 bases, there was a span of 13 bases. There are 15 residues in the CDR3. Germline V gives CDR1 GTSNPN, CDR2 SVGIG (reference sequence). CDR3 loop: CAWSVRRLGNYGYTF. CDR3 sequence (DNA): TGTGCCTGGAGTGTACGCCGTCTGGGCAACTATGGCTACACCTTC.

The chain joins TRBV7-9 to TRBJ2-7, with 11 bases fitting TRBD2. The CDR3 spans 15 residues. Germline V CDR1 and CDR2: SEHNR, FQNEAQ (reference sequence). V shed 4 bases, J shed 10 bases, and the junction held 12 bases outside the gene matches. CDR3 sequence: CASSSVSSLAGGQYF. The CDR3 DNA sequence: TGTGCCAGCAGCTCAGTTAGTAGCCTAGCGGGAGGACAGTACTTC.

The CDR3 coding sequence is TGTGCCAGCAGCTTAGGGCGGGAGGGATTTTACGAGCAGTACTTC. It is translated as CASSLGREGFYEQYF. The chain combines TRBV13 with TRBJ2-7, with 9 bases identical to TRBD2. V lost 0 bases to trimming and J lost 4 bases; unmatched junction nucleotides: 4. The germline gives CDR1 PRHDT, CDR2 FYEKMQ (reference sequence). This CDR3 is built from 15 residues.

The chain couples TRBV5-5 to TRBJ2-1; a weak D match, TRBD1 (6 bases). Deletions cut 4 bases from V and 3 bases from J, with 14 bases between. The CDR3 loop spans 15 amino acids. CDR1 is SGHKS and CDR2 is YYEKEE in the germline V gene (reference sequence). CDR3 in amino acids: CASSLAQGLYNEQFF. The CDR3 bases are TGTGCCAGCAGCCTTGCACAGGGCCTCTACAATGAGCAGTTCTTC.

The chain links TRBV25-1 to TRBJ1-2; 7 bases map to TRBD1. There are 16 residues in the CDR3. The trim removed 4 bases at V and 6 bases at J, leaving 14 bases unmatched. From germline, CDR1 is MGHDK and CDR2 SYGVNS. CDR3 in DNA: TGTGCCAGCAGTGCCCCGGACAGGACTCGGCGGGATGGCTACACCTTC. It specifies CASSAPDRTRRDGYTF.

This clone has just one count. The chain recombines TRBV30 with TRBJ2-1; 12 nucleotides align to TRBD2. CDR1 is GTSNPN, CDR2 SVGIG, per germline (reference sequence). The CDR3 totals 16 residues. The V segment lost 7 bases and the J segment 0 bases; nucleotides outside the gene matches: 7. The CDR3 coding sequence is TGTGCCTTACAAGGACTAGCGGGAAACTCCTACAATGAGCAGTTCTTC. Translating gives CALQGLAGNSYNEQFF.

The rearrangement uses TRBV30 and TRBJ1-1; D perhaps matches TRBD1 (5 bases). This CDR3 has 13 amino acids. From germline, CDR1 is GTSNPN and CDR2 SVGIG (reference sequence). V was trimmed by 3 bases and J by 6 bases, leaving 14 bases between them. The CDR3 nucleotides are TGTGCCTGGAGCAGGTGTCGGGGGGCTGAAGCTTTCTTT. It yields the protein CAWSRCRGAEAFF.

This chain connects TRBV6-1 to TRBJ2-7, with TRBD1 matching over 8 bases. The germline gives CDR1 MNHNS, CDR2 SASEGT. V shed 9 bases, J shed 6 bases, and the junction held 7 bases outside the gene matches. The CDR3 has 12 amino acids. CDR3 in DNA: TGTGCCAGTAGGACAGGGCCCATCGAGCAGTACTTC. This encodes CASRTGPIEQYF.

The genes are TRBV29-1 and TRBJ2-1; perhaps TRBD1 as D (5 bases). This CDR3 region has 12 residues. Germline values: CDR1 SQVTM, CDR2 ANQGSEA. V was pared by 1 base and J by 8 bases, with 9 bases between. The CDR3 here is CSVEGRAHEQFF. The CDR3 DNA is TGCAGCGTTGAAGGCAGGGCCCATGAGCAGTTCTTC.

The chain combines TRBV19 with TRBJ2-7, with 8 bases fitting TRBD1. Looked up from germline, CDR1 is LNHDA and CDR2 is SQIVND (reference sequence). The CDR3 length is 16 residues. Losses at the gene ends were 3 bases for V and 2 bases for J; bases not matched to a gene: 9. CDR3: CASSMGTGRPTYEQYF. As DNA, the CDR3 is TGTGCCAGTAGTATGGGGACAGGAAGACCAACCTACGAGCAGTACTTC.

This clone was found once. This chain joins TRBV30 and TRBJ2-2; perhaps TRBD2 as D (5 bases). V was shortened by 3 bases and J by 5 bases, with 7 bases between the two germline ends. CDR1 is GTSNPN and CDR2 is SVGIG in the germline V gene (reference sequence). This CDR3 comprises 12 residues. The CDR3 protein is CAWRIATGELFF. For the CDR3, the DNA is TGTGCCTGGAGAATAGCGACCGGGGAGCTGTTTTTT. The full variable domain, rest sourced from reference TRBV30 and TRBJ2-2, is SQTIHQWPATLVQPVGSPLSLECTVEGTSNPNLYWYRQAAGRGLQLLFYSVGIGQISSEVPQNLSASRPQDRQFILSSKKLLLSDSGFYLCAWRIATGELFFGEGSRLTVL.

Here the CDR3 reads CASSQVFGGGYGYTF. The CDR3 bases are TGTGCCAGCAGCCAAGTTTTCGGGGGCGGCTATGGCTACACCTTC. The V call is TRBV14, the J call TRBJ1-2; D is possibly TRBD1 (6 bases). CDR1 and CDR2 from the germline V gene are SGHDN and FVKESK. Trimming left V 1 base short and J 4 bases short, with 13 bases between. The CDR3 covers 15 residues. Complete variable domain (other parts from reference TRBV14 and TRBJ1-2): EAGVTQFPSHSVIEKGQTVTLRCDPISGHDNLYWYRRVMGKEIKFLLHFVKESKQDESGMPNNRFLAERTGGTYSTLKVQPAELEDSGVYFCASSQVFGGGYGYTFGSGTRLTVV.

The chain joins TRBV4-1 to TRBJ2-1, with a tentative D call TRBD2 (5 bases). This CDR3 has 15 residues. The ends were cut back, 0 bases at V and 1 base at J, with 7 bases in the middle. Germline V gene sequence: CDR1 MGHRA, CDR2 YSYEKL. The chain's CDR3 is CASSQEAVSYNEQFF. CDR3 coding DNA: TGCGCCAGCAGCCAAGAAGCGGTTTCCTACAATGAGCAGTTCTTC.

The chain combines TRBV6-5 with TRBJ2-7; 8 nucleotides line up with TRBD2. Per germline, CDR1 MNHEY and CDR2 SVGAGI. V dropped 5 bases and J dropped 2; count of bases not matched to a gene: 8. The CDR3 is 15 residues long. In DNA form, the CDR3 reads TGTGCCAGCAGTCGCGAGCGGGAGAGCACCTACGAGCAGTACTTC. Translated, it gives CASSRERESTYEQYF.

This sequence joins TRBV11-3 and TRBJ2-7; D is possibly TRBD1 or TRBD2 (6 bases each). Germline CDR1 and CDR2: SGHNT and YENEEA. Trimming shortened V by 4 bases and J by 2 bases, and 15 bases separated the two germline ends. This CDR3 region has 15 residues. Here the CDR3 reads CASSSLGGTPYEQYF. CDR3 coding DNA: TGTGCCAGCAGCTCACTGGGGGGCACCCCCTACGAGCAGTACTTC. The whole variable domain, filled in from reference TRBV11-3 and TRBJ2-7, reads EAGVVQSPRYKIIEKKQPVAFWCNPISGHNTLYWYLQNLGQGPELLIRYENEEAVDDSQLPKDRFSAERLKGVDSTLKIQPAELGDSAVYLCASSSLGGTPYEQYFGPGTRLTVT.

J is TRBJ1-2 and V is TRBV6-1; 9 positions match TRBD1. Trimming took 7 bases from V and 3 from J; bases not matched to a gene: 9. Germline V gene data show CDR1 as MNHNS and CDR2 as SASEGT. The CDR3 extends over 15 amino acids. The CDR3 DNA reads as TGTGCCAGCATAACAACAGGGGGCGATTACTATGGCTACACCTTC. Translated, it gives CASITTGGDYYGYTF.

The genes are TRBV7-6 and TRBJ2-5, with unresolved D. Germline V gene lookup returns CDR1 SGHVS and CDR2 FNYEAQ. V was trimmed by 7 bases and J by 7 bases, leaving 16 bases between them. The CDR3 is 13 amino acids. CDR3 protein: CASKLTPSGTQYF. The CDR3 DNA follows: TGTGCCAGCAAGCTTACCCCGTCGGGGACCCAGTACTTC.

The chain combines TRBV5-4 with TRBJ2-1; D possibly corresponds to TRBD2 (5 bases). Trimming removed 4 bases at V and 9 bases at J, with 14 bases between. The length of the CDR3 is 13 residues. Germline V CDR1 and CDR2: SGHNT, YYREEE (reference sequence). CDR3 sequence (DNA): TGTGCCAGCAGCATCACTAGTATCGGTGAGCAGTTCTTC. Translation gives CASSITSIGEQFF.